The T cell receptor (beta chain) described here comes from a study of persistence of HIV-infected CD4 T cells. Overall study: A couple of participants gave one leukapheresis sample; others gave up to roughly 180 mL blood repeatedly.

Cells were stimulated with overlapping HIV-1 Gag 15-mer peptides. Responding CD4+ T cells were sorted by upregulation of both CD40 ligand and CD69. PBMCs were depleted of CD8+ T cells before stimulation. Germline V gene lookup returns CDR1 WNHNN and CDR2 SYGVQD (reference sequence). V lost 6 bases to trimming and J lost 3 bases; unmatched junction nucleotides: 8. This CDR3 region has 14 residues. Sequencing used immunoSEQ version 4 in survey mode. Profiling relied on immunoSEQ multiplex PCR, and the TCRdb table lists in-frame clones only, not all of them. The sample lists tens of thousands of clones, 65% to 75% occurring once. A remark on this clone: Its cognate antigen is unknown.

J is TRBJ2-7 and V is TRBV10-1; 7 positions match TRBD1. The sample was CD4+ T cells sorted from PBMCs after 18-hour stimulation, taken from a patient who received antiretroviral therapy. This receptor was obtained from an adult man with HIV who was CMV-seropositive. CDR3 nucleotide sequence: TGCGCCAGCAGCCCCGGGACAGCCCGCTACGAGCAGTACTTC. This translates into CASSPGTARYEQYF.